Listed below are T cell receptor beta chains from one sample, sequenced in a study of blood T cell repertoires in COVID-19. Repertoires were generated with immunoSEQ multiplex PCR, while TCRdb's copy carries only in-frame clones and drops some. The sample carries some 150,000 clones, about 85% recorded once. The specimen was peripheral blood. The receptors were gathered from a man aged 35-49 years with acute or convalescent COVID-19. CDR3s include the opening cysteine and the closing phenylalanine or tryptophan. D genes are given only for firm matches. The listing skips clone size in some rows; elsewhere it reads once, few, many or a size class.

D gene: TRBD2; clone size: NA; V gene: TRBV18; J gene: TRBJ2-5; CDR3 protein: CASSPRTTSGKETQYF; CDR3 DNA: TGTGCCAGCTCACCTAGGACGACTAGCGGAAAAGAGACCCAGTACTTC
D gene: NA; clone size: NA; V gene: TRBV25-1; J gene: TRBJ1-2; CDR3 protein: CASSDPSARGYGYTF; CDR3 DNA: TGTGCCAGCAGTGACCCCTCGGCGCGGGGCTATGGCTACACCTTC
D gene: TRBD1; clone size: NA; V gene: TRBV9; J gene: TRBJ2-2; CDR3 protein: CASRHPGQGNTGELFF; CDR3 DNA: TGTGCCAGCAGACACCCGGGACAGGGGAACACCGGGGAGCTGTTTTTT
D gene: NA; clone size: NA; V gene: TRBV2; J gene: TRBJ1-1; CDR3 protein: CASNMYTEAFF; CDR3 DNA: TGTGCCAGCAATATGTACACTGAAGCTTTCTTT
D gene: NA; clone size: NA; V gene: TRBV28; J gene: TRBJ1-2; CDR3 protein: CASSLEMVSYYGYTF; CDR3 DNA: TGTGCCAGCAGTTTAGAGATGGTTTCCTACTATGGCTACACCTTC
D gene: NA; clone size: NA; V gene: TRBV9; J gene: TRBJ1-1; CDR3 protein: CASSGALPGRTEAFF; CDR3 DNA: TGTGCCAGCAGCGGGGCCCTCCCTGGGAGGACTGAAGCTTTCTTT
D gene: NA; clone size: few; V gene: TRBV29-1; J gene: TRBJ1-1; CDR3 protein: CSVDSWSQAGTEAFF; CDR3 DNA: TGCAGCGTTGATAGTTGGAGTCAGGCGGGGACTGAAGCTTTCTTT
D gene: TRBD1; clone size: NA; V gene: TRBV5-1; J gene: TRBJ2-5; CDR3 protein: CASSLGDRGWEETQYF; CDR3 DNA: TGCGCCAGCAGCTTGGGGGACAGGGGATGGGAAGAGACCCAGTACTTC
D gene: TRBD1; clone size: NA; V gene: TRBV2; J gene: TRBJ2-7; CDR3 protein: CASSEEETGGYEQYF; CDR3 DNA: TGTGCCAGCAGTGAAGAGGAGACAGGGGGCTACGAGCAGTACTTC
D gene: TRBD2; clone size: NA; V gene: TRBV7-8; J gene: TRBJ2-3; CDR3 protein: CASSSGVAGSTDTQYF; CDR3 DNA: TGTGCCAGCAGCTCCGGGGTAGCGGGGAGCACAGATACGCAGTATTTT
D gene: TRBD1; clone size: NA; V gene: TRBV5-4; J gene: TRBJ2-1; CDR3 protein: CASSQLDRGQVNEQFF; CDR3 DNA: TGTGCCAGCAGCCAACTGGACAGGGGCCAAGTCAATGAGCAGTTCTTC
D gene: NA; clone size: NA; V gene: TRBV2; J gene: TRBJ2-6; CDR3 protein: CAGTGTRGANVLTF; CDR3 DNA: TGTGCCGGTACAGGGACCCGTGGGGCCAACGTCCTGACTTTC
D gene: TRBD2; clone size: NA; V gene: TRBV7-6; J gene: TRBJ2-5; CDR3 protein: CASSSRLAGDLETQYF; CDR3 DNA: TGTGCCAGCAGCTCTAGACTAGCGGGGGATCTGGAGACCCAGTACTTC
D gene: NA; clone size: NA; V gene: TRBV2; J gene: TRBJ1-1; CDR3 protein: CASSVGVAGTEAFF; CDR3 DNA: TGTGCCAGCAGTGTGGGAGTAGCGGGAACTGAAGCTTTCTTT
D gene: NA; clone size: once; V gene: TRBV25-1; J gene: TRBJ1-2; CDR3 protein: CASSVTGSYGYTF; CDR3 DNA: TGTGCCAGCAGTGTTACAGGGAGCTATGGCTACACCTTC
D gene: TRBD2; clone size: NA; V gene: TRBV7-9; J gene: TRBJ2-1; CDR3 protein: CASSLLAGDYNEQFF; CDR3 DNA: TGTGCCAGCAGCTTACTAGCGGGGGACTACAATGAGCAGTTCTTC
D gene: TRBD1; clone size: NA; V gene: TRBV13; J gene: TRBJ2-1; CDR3 protein: CASSTPQGGSYNEQFF; CDR3 DNA: TGTGCCAGCAGCACCCCACAGGGGGGCTCCTACAATGAGCAGTTCTTC
D gene: NA; clone size: NA; V gene: TRBV28; J gene: TRBJ2-2; CDR3 protein: CASNIQYPTGELFF; CDR3 DNA: TGTGCCAGCAACATCCAGTATCCCACCGGGGAGCTGTTTTTT
D gene: NA; clone size: once; V gene: TRBV6-5; J gene: TRBJ1-2; CDR3 protein: CATGRRGGYTF; CDR3 DNA: TGTGCCACGGGGAGGCGGGGAGGCTACACCTTC
D gene: NA; clone size: NA; V gene: TRBV2; J gene: TRBJ1-5; CDR3 protein: CASSALVVSNQPQHF; CDR3 DNA: TGTGCCAGCAGTGCTCTGGTAGTTAGCAATCAGCCCCAGCATTTT
D gene: NA; clone size: NA; V gene: TRBV6-5; J gene: TRBJ1-1; CDR3 protein: CASSYGQGGAEAFF; CDR3 DNA: TGTGCCAGCAGTTACGGGCAGGGAGGAGCTGAAGCTTTCTTT
D gene: TRBD1; clone size: NA; V gene: TRBV9; J gene: TRBJ1-2; CDR3 protein: CASSEGQGYGYTF; CDR3 DNA: TGTGCCAGCAGCGAGGGACAGGGTTATGGCTACACCTTC
D gene: NA; clone size: NA; V gene: TRBV12-3/TRBV12-4; J gene: TRBJ2-7; CDR3 protein: CASRGPHSYEQYF; CDR3 DNA: TGTGCCAGCAGGGGGCCTCACTCCTACGAGCAGTACTTC
D gene: TRBD2; clone size: NA; V gene: TRBV13; J gene: TRBJ2-7; CDR3 protein: CASGGRGGLSYEQYF; CDR3 DNA: TGTGCCAGCGGCGGTCGGGGGGGGCTCTCCTACGAGCAGTACTTC
D gene: NA; clone size: once; V gene: TRBV9; J gene: TRBJ1-4; CDR3 protein: CASSVGGEIGEKLFF; CDR3 DNA: TGTGCCAGCAGCGTAGGTGGGGAGATCGGTGAAAAACTGTTTTTT